This TCR beta chain was identified in a study of cytotoxic CD8 clonotypes in ibrutinib-treated CLL. As for the study in general: The subjects consisted of ten to twelve relapsed/refractory and fewer than 16 treatment-naive individuals, with fewer than 18 IGHV unmutated. Partial responders around 24, complete 2; approximately twelve progressed and roughly 15 stayed in remission by median approximately 5.5 years. General study points: Relative to age-matched healthy donors, clonality at baseline was higher, and it tracked circulating CD8+ T-cell counts.

Turning to this clone: Its antigen is not identified.

Per the germline V gene, CDR1 is MGHRA and CDR2 is YSYEKL. CDR3 length: 12 amino acids. V dropped 2 bases and J dropped 5 bases, with 5 bases sitting between them. TCRdb keeps only in-frame clones here, not all; method: immunoSEQ multiplex PCR. The table shows about 200,000 clones, with approximately 79% occurring only once. The source is a human donor with chronic lymphocytic leukemia. V usage is TRBV4-1 and J usage is TRBJ2-3; tentative D call: TRBD2 (5 bases). The sequenced sample was PBMCs, obtained after 12 months of ibrutinib treatment. The CDR3 coding sequence is TGCGCCAGCAGCCAAAGCGGAGATACGCAGTATTTT. Translated, it gives CASSQSGDTQYF.